These 13 T cell receptor beta chains were all obtained from the same sample, sequenced in a study of early T cells in non-severe SARS-CoV-2 infection. A single record per CDR3 protein comes from TCRdb applying MiXCR to the 5' RACE reads. The table has fewer than 30,000 distinct CDR3 sequences, around 4% seen once; the top ten hold about a sixth. The sequencing sample was made of whole blood. Every receptor here comes from an adult who was a healthcare worker with PCR-confirmed SARS-CoV-2 infection or an uninfected control (not recorded which).

At least ten counts were recorded for this clonotype. The chain uses TRBV4-1 and TRBJ1-1; no definite D call. CDR3 length: 11 amino acids. The V gene's germline CDR1 is MGHRA and CDR2 YSYEKL. V lost 5 bases, J lost 5 bases, and 6 bases lay in between. CDR3 DNA sequence: TGCGCCAGCAGCGGGGATACTGAAGCTTTCTTT. This translates into CASSGDTEAFF.

Comments on this clonotype: A much larger clone sits a single nucleotide away, making a read error possible. The J gene is TRBJ2-1, the V gene TRBV6-2 or TRBV6-3, with D tentatively TRBD1 (6 bases). The CDR3 is 11 residues long. CDR1 MNHEY and CDR2 SVGEGT come from the germline V gene. Trimming took 7 bases from V and 13 from J, leaving 14 bases between them. The CDR3: CASIDRGQQFF. In DNA form, the CDR3 reads TGTGCCAGCATCGACCGGGGACAACAGTTCTTC.

The CDR3 region has the DNA TGCAGTGCTCGGGCGGGGGCAGGGTACACTGAAGCTTTCTTT. It encodes CSARAGAGYTEAFF. V usage is TRBV20-1 and J usage is TRBJ1-1; weak D call: TRBD1 (6 bases). The CDR3 runs to 14 residues. Trimming took 5 bases from V and 3 from J, leaving 16 bases between them. Germline lookup yields CDR1 DFQATT and CDR2 SNEGSKA (reference sequence).

This clonotype was found many times. The V call is TRBV7-8, the J call TRBJ2-1; 12 bases fit TRBD1. J was trimmed by 8 bases and V by 4 bases; bases with no gene match: 9. Germline CDR1 is SGHVS and CDR2 is FQNEAQ. This CDR3 is 16 amino acids long. The CDR3 loop reads CASSSPGQGALDEQFF. The CDR3 DNA reads TGTGCCAGCAGCTCGCCGGGACAGGGGGCGCTAGATGAGCAGTTCTTC.

CDR3 amino acids: CASSFSLAGDTQYF. In nucleotides, the CDR3 is TGTGCCAGCAGCTTCTCACTAGCCGGAGATACGCAGTATTTT. The chain recombines TRBV7-2 with TRBJ2-3; the D gene is possibly TRBD2 (6 bases). The V gene lost 3 bases and the J gene lost 5 bases, with 12 bases spanning the gap. The CDR3 is 14 amino acids. The germline gives CDR1 SGHTA, CDR2 FQGNSA. Full variable domain (remainder filled in from reference TRBV7-2 and TRBJ2-3): GAGVSQSPSNKVTEKGKDVELRCDPISGHTALYWYRQSLGQGLEFLIYFQGNSAPDKSGLPSDRFSAERTGGSVSTLTIQRTQQEDSAVYLCASSFSLAGDTQYFGPGTRLTVL.

This clonotype showed up many times. The chain carries TRBV20-1 and TRBJ2-3; D assignment may be TRBD1 or TRBD2 (5 bases each). Germline V gene sequence: CDR1 DFQATT, CDR2 SNEGSKA (reference sequence). The CDR3 covers 16 residues. Trimming removed 3 bases from V and 2 bases from J, with 18 bases in between. CDR3 loop: CSASNRGQGATDTQYF. The CDR3 nucleotides are TGCAGTGCTAGCAATCGTGGGCAGGGAGCCACAGATACGCAGTATTTT.

The table lists this clonotype with many counts. The V call is TRBV4-3, the J call TRBJ2-3; D not resolved. This CDR3 contains 14 residues. Trimming left V 3 bases short and J 5 bases short, with 12 bases between. CDR1 and CDR2 (germline): LGHNA, YSLEER. CDR3 loop: CASSHLPGQDTQYF. Here the CDR3 DNA reads TGCGCCAGCAGCCACCTACCCGGTCAAGATACGCAGTATTTT.

This clonotype was seen ten or more times. This chain connects TRBV20-1 to TRBJ1-1, with D unclear. Germline CDR1 DFQATT, CDR2 SNEGSKA (reference sequence). This CDR3 is built from 10 residues. The V end was cut by 3 bases, the J end by 7 bases, with 6 bases between. CDR3 residues: CSASHIEAFF. CDR3 DNA sequence: TGCAGTGCTAGTCACATTGAAGCTTTCTTT.

A remark on this clonotype: A much larger clone differs from this one at a single base, so this may be a read error. The V call is TRBV27, the J call TRBJ2-7, with TRBD1 as a possible D gene (6 bases). The CDR3 covers 15 residues. Deletions cut 3 bases from V and 4 bases from J, with 16 bases between. Germline V gene lookup returns CDR1 MNHEY and CDR2 SMNVEV (reference sequence). The DNA for the CDR3 is TGTGCCAGCAGTTTCGGCCAGGGGATGAAGTACGAGCAGTACTTC. Translating gives CASSFGQGMKYEQYF.

This clonotype was picked up a small number of times. CDR3 residues: CASSPLAGGFSYNEQFF. CDR3 nucleotide sequence: TGTGCCAGCAGTCCACTAGCGGGAGGCTTCTCCTACAATGAGCAGTTCTTC. This chain joins TRBV7-9 and TRBJ2-1, with 12 bases lining up with TRBD2. This CDR3 contains 17 residues. Germline-derived CDR1 and CDR2 are SEHNR and FQNEAQ (reference sequence). J was trimmed by 0 bases and V by 6 bases; bases with no gene match: 6.

This clonotype has only a few counts. This chain joins TRBV12-3 or TRBV12-4 and TRBJ1-3; D unresolved. Deletions cut 2 bases from V and 1 base from J, with 12 bases between. This CDR3 contains 16 residues. The CDR3 spells CASSLHGRRSGNTIYF. In DNA form, the CDR3 reads TGTGCCAGCAGTTTACACGGGCGACGGTCTGGAAACACCATATATTTT.

The chain uses TRBV4-2 and TRBJ2-7, with D hard to call. The CDR3 length is 15 residues. CDR1 and CDR2 from the germline V gene are LGHNA and YNFKEQ. The V end lost 0 bases, the J end lost 4 bases, and 13 bases lay between the germline ends. This CDR3 reads CASSQDAPLMYEQYF. In DNA, the CDR3 is TGTGCCAGCAGCCAAGATGCCCCCTTGATGTACGAGCAGTACTTC.

This clonotype appeared many times. The chain is built from TRBV24-1 and TRBJ2-1; the D gene is possibly TRBD2 (5 bases). Per germline, CDR1 KGHDR and CDR2 SFDVKD. V was shortened by 3 bases and J by 8 bases, with 16 bases between the two germline ends. The CDR3 spans 15 residues. The CDR3: CATSDMAGGRDEQFF. In nucleotides, the CDR3 is TGTGCCACCAGTGATATGGCGGGTGGAAGGGATGAGCAGTTCTTC.